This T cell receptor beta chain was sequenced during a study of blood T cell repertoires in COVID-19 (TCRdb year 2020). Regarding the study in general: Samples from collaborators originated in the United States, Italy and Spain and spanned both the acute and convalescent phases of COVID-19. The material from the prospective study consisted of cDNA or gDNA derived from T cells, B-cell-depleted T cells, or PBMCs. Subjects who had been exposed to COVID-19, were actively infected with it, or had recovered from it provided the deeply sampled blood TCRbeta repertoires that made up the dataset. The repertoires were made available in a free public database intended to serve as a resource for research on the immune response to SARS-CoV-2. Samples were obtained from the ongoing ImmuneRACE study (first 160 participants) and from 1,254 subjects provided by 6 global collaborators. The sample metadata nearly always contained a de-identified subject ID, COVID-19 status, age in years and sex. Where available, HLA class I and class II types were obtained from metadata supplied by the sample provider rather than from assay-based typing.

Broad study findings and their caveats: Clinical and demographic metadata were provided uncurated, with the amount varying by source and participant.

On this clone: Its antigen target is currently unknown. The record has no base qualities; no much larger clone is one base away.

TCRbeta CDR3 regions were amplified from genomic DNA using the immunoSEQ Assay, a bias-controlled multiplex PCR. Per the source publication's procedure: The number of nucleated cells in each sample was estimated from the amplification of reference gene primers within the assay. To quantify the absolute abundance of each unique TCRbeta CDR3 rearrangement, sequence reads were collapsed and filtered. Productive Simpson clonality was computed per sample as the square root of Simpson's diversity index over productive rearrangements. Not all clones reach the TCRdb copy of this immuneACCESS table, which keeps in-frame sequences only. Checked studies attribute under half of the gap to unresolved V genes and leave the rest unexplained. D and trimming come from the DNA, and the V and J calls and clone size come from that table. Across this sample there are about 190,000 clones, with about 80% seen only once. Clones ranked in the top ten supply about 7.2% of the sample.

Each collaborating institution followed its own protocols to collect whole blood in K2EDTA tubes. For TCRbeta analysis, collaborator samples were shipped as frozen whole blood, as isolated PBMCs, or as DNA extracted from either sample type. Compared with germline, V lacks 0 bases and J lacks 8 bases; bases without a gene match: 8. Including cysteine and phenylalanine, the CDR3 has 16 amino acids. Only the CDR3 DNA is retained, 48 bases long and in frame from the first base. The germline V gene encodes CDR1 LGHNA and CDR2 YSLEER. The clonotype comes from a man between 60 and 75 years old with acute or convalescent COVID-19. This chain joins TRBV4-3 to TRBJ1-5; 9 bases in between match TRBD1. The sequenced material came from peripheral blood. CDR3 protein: CASSQEAGTGSEPQHF. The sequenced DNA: TGCGCCAGCAGCCAAGAGGCCGGGACAGGGAGCGAGCCCCAGCATTTT.